The 7 T cell receptor beta chains below come from one sample, sequenced in a study of blood T cell repertoires in COVID-19. Repertoires were generated with immunoSEQ multiplex PCR, while TCRdb's copy carries only in-frame clones and drops some. The sample records approximately 170,000 clones, roughly 84% being singletons. Sequenced: peripheral blood. Receptor source: a woman older than 75 with active or convalescent COVID-19.

This chain uses TRBV2 with TRBJ1-5; D is undetermined. Germline lookup yields CDR1 SNHLY and CDR2 FYNNEI. This CDR3 comprises 16 residues. V lost 8 bases to trimming and J lost 0 bases, with 17 bases between them. CDR3 bases: TGTGCCAGCTGTAAGTCCACGGGGAATAGCAATCAGCCCCAGCATTTT. Translated, it gives CASCKSTGNSNQPQHF.

The rearrangement links TRBV7-6 to TRBJ2-3, with D perhaps TRBD2 (5 bases). The CDR3 extends over 12 amino acids. V shed 5 bases and J shed 9 bases, with 12 bases lying between them. Looked up from germline, CDR1 is SGHVS and CDR2 is FNYEAQ. CDR3 in DNA: TGTGCCAGCAGCCGAAGCGGTGGAACGCAGTATTTT. Its translation: CASSRSGGTQYF.

The DNA for the CDR3 is TGTGCCAGCAGTTCTGACGTGGGGAGCGGCTACACCTTC. Its translation: CASSSDVGSGYTF. The V and J genes are TRBV28 and TRBJ1-2; the D is unclear. Trimming took off 4 bases at V and 8 bases at J, with 14 bases between the two ends. This CDR3 is 13 amino acids long. CDR1 and CDR2 (germline): MDHEN, SYDVKM.

The chain joins TRBV6-4 to TRBJ2-3; D is unclear. CDR1 and CDR2 from the germline V gene are MRHNA and SNTAGT. V shed 0 bases and J shed 2 bases, with 9 bases lying between them. The CDR3 is 15 residues long. CDR3 in DNA: TGTGCCAGCAGTGACTCGTCTAGGCCCACAGATACGCAGTATTTT. Protein: CASSDSSRPTDTQYF.

The chain links TRBV5-1 to TRBJ2-7; 9 bases align to TRBD2. CDR1 and CDR2 from the germline V gene are SGHRS and YFSETQ. The CDR3 has 13 residues. The V and J ends lost 4 bases and 2 bases, in that order; junction bases with no gene match: 1. The CDR3 spells CASSIAGAYEQYF. The CDR3, as DNA: TGCGCCAGCAGCATAGCGGGAGCCTACGAGCAGTACTTC.

J is TRBJ1-5 and V is TRBV7-8; unclear D gene. Germline V gene lookup returns CDR1 SGHVS and CDR2 FQNEAQ. V lost 1 base, J lost 6 bases, and 13 bases lay in between. The CDR3 spans 15 residues. The CDR3 reads CASSLVRAGGQPQHF. In DNA, the CDR3 is TGTGCCAGCAGCTTAGTGCGGGCAGGTGGTCAGCCCCAGCATTTT.

The V and J genes are TRBV9 and TRBJ1-1; D is undetermined. Trimming left V 0 bases short and J 6 bases short, with 18 bases between. Per the germline V gene, CDR1 is SGDLS and CDR2 is YYNGEE. The CDR3 is 16 residues long. CDR3: CASSVDPDRRRAEAFF. In nucleotides, the CDR3 is TGTGCCAGCAGCGTAGACCCCGACCGAAGGAGGGCTGAAGCTTTCTTT.